The subject of this entry is one T cell receptor (beta chain). Its antigen is undetermined. This sample stems from a study of long-term antiretroviral therapy in people with HIV. Whole-study findings and limits: Control repertoires displayed wider CDR3 length ranges than the HIV repertoires. Sampling of blood ran from the mid-2000s to the late 2010s, and older ART regimens were possibly in use.

Trimming cost V 7 bases and J 2 bases, with 12 bases left between them. The CDR3 has 13 amino acids. The germline gives CDR1 ENHRY, CDR2 SYGVKD. Sequencing relied on immunoSEQ assay v3.0, run at survey level. What sequencing targeted per sample was roughly 40,000-50,000 T-cell genomes. Assay: immunoSEQ multiplex PCR; the TCRdb copy retains only in-frame clones and omits some. Among 25,000 to 35,000 clones, approximately 89% were seen once, and the ten largest hold approximately 4%. The sample here was unsorted PBMCs, taken 3.1 years after starting antiretroviral therapy. The chain is built from TRBV10-3 and TRBJ2-7; D may be TRBD1 or TRBD2 (6 bases each). The TCR was taken from a man between 18 and 29 years old with HIV. CDR3 DNA: TGTGCCATCAAGGGGGACTCAACCTACGAGCAGTACTTC. Translation: CAIKGDSTYEQYF.